This note documents a single T cell receptor (beta chain) sequence. Its cognate antigen is unknown. These data belong to a study of cytomegalovirus exposure and HLA in healthy donors. Study-level results: Among TCR beta chains, those listed as cytomegalovirus-associated numbered about 150. Reportedly, diagnosis of cytomegalovirus status by the classifier showed high specificity and sensitivity. Specificity for CMV antigens was confirmed in vitro for a few of the CMV-associated chains.

Per germline, CDR1 GTSNPN and CDR2 SVGIG (reference sequence). The CDR3 covers 11 residues. Trimming took off 8 bases at V and 2 bases at J, with 9 bases between the two ends. The donors formed part of the 120-subject validation cohort, distinct from the approximately 670-subject first cohort. Libraries were prepared by immunoSEQ multiplex PCR; TCRdb keeps only in-frame clonotypes and omits some of them. The sample contains roughly 330,000 clones, 87% of which appear only once. The chain combines TRBV30 with TRBJ2-5, with D possibly matching TRBD1 (6 bases). The source of this sequence is a woman aged 25 to 45 in good health and CMV-seropositive. Material for sequencing was PBMCs. CDR3 nucleotide sequence: TGTGCCGGGGGCCGGCAAGAGACCCAGTACTTC. Protein: CAGGRQETQYF.